Included here is one T cell receptor beta chain sequence, with context. Its antigen has not been determined. The record has no base qualities; no much larger clone is one base away. From the cysteine up to the phenylalanine, the CDR3 has a length of 12 residues. The DNA shown is the 36-base CDR3, in frame from base 1. V loses 6 bases at its end and J loses 10 bases; junction bases beyond the gene matches: 8. According to the germline V gene, CDR1 reads SQVTM and CDR2 reads ANQGSEA. The data were obtained in a study of blood T cell repertoires in COVID-19 (TCRdb year 2020). Broadly, across the study: Collaborator samples came from the United States, Italy and Spain and covered acute and convalescent phases of COVID-19. The prospective study material was composed of cDNA or gDNA derived from T cells, B-cell-depleted T cells, or PBMCs. The dataset comprised deeply sampled blood TCRbeta repertoires from subjects exposed to, actively infected with, or recovered from COVID-19. A freely available public database, intended as a resource for researchers studying the immune response to SARS-CoV-2, is where the repertoires were released. Samples were obtained from the ongoing ImmuneRACE study (first 160 participants) and from 1,254 subjects provided by 6 global collaborators. The sample metadata nearly always contained a de-identified subject ID, COVID-19 status, age in years and sex. Where HLA class I and class II types were available, the types were taken from metadata supplied by the sample provider, not from assay-based typing. Broad study findings and their caveats: The quantity of clinical and demographic metadata differed by source and by participant and was supplied without curation.

Participants in the prospective study were aged roughly 18 to 100 years, lived in 20 to 30 United States geographic areas, and enrolled through a virtual design. Cohort assignment in the prospective study relied on participant-reported clinical history from a screening survey and a study questionnaire. Exposed participants had been in contact, within 2 weeks of entering the study, with a person who had a PCR-confirmed or clinician-diagnosed case of COVID-19. Each participant in the prospective study had whole blood, serum and a nasopharyngeal or oropharyngeal swab collected by mobile phlebotomists. Participants in the prospective study had the option to provide additional blood draws and questionnaires over an approximately 2-month period. Blood samples from the prospective study were shipped frozen or at room temperature prior to DNA extraction. TCRbeta CDR3 regions were amplified from genomic DNA using the immunoSEQ Assay, a bias-controlled multiplex PCR. Turning to the authors' computational methods: The number of nucleated cells in each sample was estimated from the amplification of reference gene primers within the assay. To quantify the absolute abundance of each unique TCRbeta CDR3 rearrangement, sequence reads were collapsed and filtered. For each sample, productive Simpson clonality was calculated as the square root of Simpson's diversity index across productive rearrangements. This immuneACCESS table, as held by TCRdb, lists in-frame sequences with V and J called but not all clones. Of the missing ones, under half trace to an unresolved V gene in checked studies; the others have no known cause. V and J calls plus clone size are reproduced from that table; the DNA served to infer D and trimming. Across this sample there are 360,000 or so clones, with 85% to 90% seen only once. Of the sample, approximately 1% is held by the ten largest clones.

Sequencing used PBMCs or T cells enriched from blood (not recorded which). Recombination linked TRBV29-1 to TRBJ1-1, and 10 bases in between align with TRBD1. The sequence was obtained from a woman under 40 who had been exposed to COVID-19. The nucleotide sequence is given as TGCAGCGTCCAAGACAGGGGGCTCGTAGCTTTCTTT. It codes for CSVQDRGLVAFF.